These 24 T cell receptor beta chains originate from one sample sequenced in a study of cytomegalovirus exposure and HLA in healthy donors. Both 60 Vbeta primers and 13 Jbeta primers went into the PCR. Sequencing used immunoSEQ multiplex PCR; TCRdb keeps in-frame clones, though not all of them. Among about 86,000 clones, 70% to 85% were seen once, and the ten largest hold about 8%. Sequencing was performed on PBMCs. These TCRs come from a man aged 55 to 70 in good health and CMV-seronegative.

V and J are TRBV19 and TRBJ2-1, with 7 bases identical to TRBD1. V lost 5 bases, J lost 1 base, and 5 bases stayed unmatched. The CDR3 loop spans 15 amino acids. Germline V gene lookup returns CDR1 LNHDA and CDR2 SQIVND (reference sequence). The CDR3 is CASSFDRESYNEQFF. The CDR3 DNA reads as TGTGCCAGTAGTTTCGACAGGGAATCCTACAATGAGCAGTTCTTC.

This chain connects TRBV5-5 to TRBJ2-5; 11 bases line up with TRBD2. There are 15 residues in the CDR3. Per germline, CDR1 SGHKS and CDR2 YYEKEE (reference sequence). The junction had 8 bases not matched to a gene; V was cut back by 6 bases and J by 4 bases. The CDR3 sequence is CASIPGLADVETQYF. DNA for the CDR3: TGTGCCAGCATCCCGGGACTAGCGGATGTAGAGACCCAGTACTTC.

This chain uses TRBV7-2 with TRBJ2-7; possibly TRBD1 for D (6 bases). The CDR3 contains 16 residues. V gave up 4 bases and J gave up 3 bases, with 19 bases separating them. Germline lookup yields CDR1 SGHTA and CDR2 FQGNSA. CDR3 DNA sequence: TGTGCCAGCAGCTCTCTCGACGCCGGGGACATCTACGAGCAGTACTTC. Translation gives CASSSLDAGDIYEQYF.

The J gene is TRBJ1-1, the V gene TRBV15; D unresolved. The length of the CDR3 is 16 residues. Germline assignment: CDR1 LNHNV and CDR2 YYDKDF (reference sequence). The V gene lost 1 base and the J gene lost 0 bases, with 12 bases spanning the gap. The CDR3 is CATSRGRGSMNTEAFF. The CDR3 coding sequence is TGTGCCACCAGCAGAGGTCGGGGAAGCATGAACACTGAAGCTTTCTTT.

This clone was observed a few times. The genes are TRBV11-2 and TRBJ1-4; unclear D gene. Germline V gene sequence: CDR1 SGHAT, CDR2 FQNNGV. The V end lost 4 bases, the J end lost 12 bases, and 15 bases lay between the germline ends. The CDR3 is made up of 13 amino acids. The CDR3 is CASSSLTSLELFF. CDR3 nucleotides: TGTGCCAGCAGCTCCCTTACTAGCTTGGAACTGTTTTTT.

This clone came up once. The chain has TRBV28 and TRBJ2-7, with 7 positions matching TRBD1. The CDR3 sequence is 15 residues long. Germline lookup yields CDR1 MDHEN and CDR2 SYDVKM. J was trimmed by 4 bases and V by 4 bases; bases with no gene match: 10. The DNA for the CDR3 is TGTGCCAGCAGTTCCTCCGGGACAGCTCCTTACGAGCAGTACTTC. Translated: CASSSSGTAPYEQYF.

The chain's CDR3 is CASSAQLGPAYNEQFF. The CDR3, as DNA: TGTGCCAGCAGCGCCCAACTAGGGCCGGCCTACAATGAGCAGTTCTTC. The V and J genes are TRBV7-2 and TRBJ2-1, with a tentative D call TRBD2 (5 bases). Trimming took off 5 bases at V and 2 bases at J, with 16 bases between the two ends. CDR3 length: 16 residues. The V gene's germline CDR1 is SGHTA and CDR2 FQGNSA.

The rearrangement joins TRBV5-1 to TRBJ1-2; possible D gene TRBD1, 5 bases. The CDR3 extends over 14 amino acids. V gave up 0 bases and J gave up 8 bases, with 14 bases separating them. Germline-derived CDR1 and CDR2 are SGHRS and YFSETQ. The CDR3 loop is CASSLDAQGGGYTF. The CDR3 DNA follows: TGCGCCAGCAGCTTGGATGCTCAGGGTGGAGGCTACACCTTC. Variable domain in full (rest from reference TRBV5-1 and TRBJ1-2): KAGVTQTPRYLIKTRGQQVTLSCSPISGHRSVSWYQQTPGQGLQFLFEYFSETQRNKGNFPGRFSGRQFSNSRSEMNVSTLELGDSALYLCASSLDAQGGGYTFGSGTRLTVV.

The chain couples TRBV7-2 to TRBJ2-1, with 16 bases matching TRBD2. Germline CDR1 reads SGHTA; CDR2 reads FQGNSA. The CDR3 is 17 residues long. Trimming took 4 bases from V and 4 from J; bases not matched to a gene: 4. CDR3 residues: CASSSGTSGGVYNEQFF. CDR3 DNA: TGTGCCAGCAGCTCCGGGACTAGCGGGGGGGTATACAATGAGCAGTTCTTC.

This clone was counted a few times. The chain combines TRBV18 with TRBJ1-5; 9 bases match TRBD1. The CDR3 covers 17 residues. CDR1 and CDR2 from the germline V gene are KGHSH and LQKENI. Losses at the gene ends were 9 bases for V and 2 bases for J; bases not matched to a gene: 14. The CDR3 bases are TGTGCCAGTGACCAGGGGACAGGGACGAAGGGCAATCAGCCCCAGCATTTT. It is translated as CASDQGTGTKGNQPQHF.

V is TRBV7-9 and J is TRBJ1-1; TRBD1 might be the D (5 bases). The CDR3 spans 15 residues. The V gene lost 3 bases and the J gene lost 1 base, with 12 bases spanning the gap. From germline, CDR1 is SEHNR and CDR2 FQNEAQ (reference sequence). CDR3 region: CASSFGGASNTEAFF. The CDR3 DNA is TGTGCCAGCAGCTTTGGCGGGGCTTCGAACACTGAAGCTTTCTTT.

This chain uses TRBV4-1 with TRBJ1-6, with D perhaps matching TRBD1 (5 bases). This CDR3 region has 14 residues. The V end lost 3 bases, the J end lost 7 bases, and 10 bases lay between the germline ends. CDR1 is MGHRA, CDR2 YSYEKL, per germline. In DNA, the CDR3 is TGCGCCAGCAGCCAGGGGGGGTGGAATTCACCCCTCCACTTT. This gives the protein CASSQGGWNSPLHF.

This clone was found once. This sequence joins TRBV19 and TRBJ2-7, with TRBD1 as a possible D gene (5 bases). With 5 bases removed from V and 0 bases from J, the gap between germline ends came to 17 bases. Germline V gene data show CDR1 as LNHDA and CDR2 as SQIVND (reference sequence). The CDR3 runs 16 residues. CDR3 region: CASSGSAGISSYEQYF. DNA of the CDR3: TGTGCCAGTAGTGGGTCGGCAGGGATTTCCTCCTACGAGCAGTACTTC.

The V and J genes are TRBV5-1 and TRBJ2-3; TRBD1 agrees at 8 bases. The junction had 5 bases not matched to a gene; V was cut back by 0 bases and J by 2 bases. This CDR3 comprises 16 residues. Germline-derived CDR1 and CDR2 are SGHRS and YFSETQ. The CDR3 bases are TGCGCCAGCAGCTTGGACGGACAGGGAGACACAGATACGCAGTATTTT. Residues: CASSLDGQGDTDTQYF.

The rearrangement links TRBV6-1 to TRBJ2-7, with 13 bases that match TRBD2. V shed 3 bases and J 2 bases; nucleotides not matched to a gene: 1. CDR3 length equals 15 residues. Germline assignment: CDR1 MNHNS and CDR2 SASEGT. This chain's CDR3 is CASSEGTSGAYEQYF. Here the CDR3 DNA reads TGTGCCAGCAGTGAGGGGACTAGCGGGGCCTACGAGCAGTACTTC.

The rearrangement uses TRBV7-6 and TRBJ2-3; perhaps TRBD2 as D (6 bases). CDR1 is SGHVS, CDR2 FNYEAQ, per germline. The CDR3 length is 13 residues. V lost 4 bases and J lost 6, with 11 bases in between. Here the CDR3 reads CASSSGTGDTQYF. The DNA for the CDR3 is TGTGCCAGCAGCTCCGGGACTGGTGATACGCAGTATTTT.

The rearrangement uses TRBV12-5 and TRBJ2-3; D unresolved. From germline, CDR1 is LGHNT and CDR2 FRNRAP. The CDR3 loop spans 15 amino acids. Trimming shortened V by 4 bases and J by 1 base, and 12 bases separated the two germline ends. Written as DNA, the CDR3 is TGTGCTAGTGGTTCCCTTCGACTTGGCACAGATACGCAGTATTTT. Protein sequence: CASGSLRLGTDTQYF.

This chain joins TRBV21-1 and TRBJ1-2; the table assigns TRBD1, which was not confirmed against the DNA. TRBV21-1 is flagged as a pseudogene. The CDR3 is 13 residues long. The CDR3 DNA is TGTGCCAGCAACAGGGGCGTTAACTATGGCTACACCTTC. This encodes CASNRGVNYGYTF.

This clone was counted a few times. The V call is TRBV30, the J call TRBJ2-3; D is ambiguous. The CDR3 is 13 residues long. Germline loops: CDR1 GTSNPN, CDR2 SVGIG (reference sequence). V was cut by 4 bases and J by 2 bases, with 10 bases left in between. The CDR3 DNA reads as TGTGCCTGGACACAATATTCCACAGATACGCAGTATTTT. Translating it yields CAWTQYSTDTQYF.

The chain links TRBV9 to TRBJ2-5, with 9 bases aligning to TRBD2. V lost 2 bases, J lost 5 bases, and 7 bases stayed unmatched. CDR1 is SGDLS, CDR2 YYNGEE, per germline. This CDR3 has 15 residues. CDR3 amino acids: CASSVTAGGGETQYF. The CDR3 DNA reads as TGTGCCAGCAGCGTTACAGCGGGGGGCGGGGAGACCCAGTACTTC.

The chain joins TRBV21-1 to TRBJ2-7; the D call of TRBD1 is as the table states it, not checked on the DNA. TRBV21-1 is given as a pseudogene. This CDR3 contains 14 residues. The CDR3 protein is CASSKRDRHYEQYF. The CDR3 DNA sequence: TGTGCCAGCAGCAAAAGGGACAGGCACTACGAGCAGTACTTC.

V and J are TRBV4-3 and TRBJ1-1; D might be TRBD1 (6 bases). Germline V gene sequence: CDR1 LGHNA, CDR2 YSLEER. There are 15 residues in the CDR3. The V end was cut by 4 bases, the J end by 1 base, with 13 bases between. The CDR3: CASSPLAGANTEAFF. CDR3 coding DNA: TGCGCCAGCAGCCCCCTCGCGGGGGCGAACACTGAAGCTTTCTTT.

The chain employs TRBV29-1 and TRBJ1-1; no clear D gene. In germline, CDR1 is SQVTM, CDR2 ANQGSEA. The CDR3 spans 11 residues. The V end lost 2 bases, the J end lost 1 base, and 2 bases lay between the germline ends. The CDR3: CSVERNTEAFF. CDR3 nucleotide sequence: TGCAGCGTTGAACGGAACACTGAAGCTTTCTTT.

This sequence joins TRBV6-4 and TRBJ1-1; D unresolved. Trimming shortened V by 3 bases and J by 4 bases, and 15 bases separated the two germline ends. CDR3 length: 15 amino acids. CDR1 is MRHNA, CDR2 SNTAGT, per germline. In DNA, the CDR3 is TGTGCCAGCAGTGAAGGTGTGGACGGGGTCACTGAAGCTTTCTTT. This sequence encodes CASSEGVDGVTEAFF.